This T cell receptor (beta chain) was found in a study of cytomegalovirus exposure and HLA in healthy donors. Study-wide background: A later analysis reported the 130 or so validation repertoires used the same platform as the approximately 660 first-cohort repertoires.

Germline lookup yields CDR1 MDHEN and CDR2 SYDVKM. The CDR3 contains 14 residues. The ends were cut back, 4 bases at V and 5 bases at J, with 12 bases in the middle. Profiled with immunoSEQ multiplex PCR; TCRdb holds only in-frame clones, not every one. The sample yields hundreds of thousands of clones, roughly 84% seen once. Sequencing was done on a sample of PBMCs. V is TRBV28 and J is TRBJ2-1; a weak D match, TRBD2 (6 bases). The TCR was taken from a woman aged 18-35 years in good health and CMV-seropositive. This CDR3 reads CASSSRDLNNEQFF. Here the CDR3 DNA reads TGTGCCAGCAGTTCCAGGGACTTAAACAATGAGCAGTTCTTC.